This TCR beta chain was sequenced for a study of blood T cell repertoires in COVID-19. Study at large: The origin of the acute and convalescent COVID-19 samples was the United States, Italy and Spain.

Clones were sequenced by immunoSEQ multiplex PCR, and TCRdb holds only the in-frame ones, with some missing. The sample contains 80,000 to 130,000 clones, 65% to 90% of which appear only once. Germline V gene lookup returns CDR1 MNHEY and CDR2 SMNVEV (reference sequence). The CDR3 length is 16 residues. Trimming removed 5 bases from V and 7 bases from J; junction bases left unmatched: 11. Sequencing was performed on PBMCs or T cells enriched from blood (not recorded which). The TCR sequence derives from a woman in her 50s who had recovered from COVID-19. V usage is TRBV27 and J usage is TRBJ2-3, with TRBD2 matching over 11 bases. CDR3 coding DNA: TGTGCCAGCAGTCCCCTACTGGGACTAGCGGAATATACGCAGTATTTT. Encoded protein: CASSPLLGLAEYTQYF.